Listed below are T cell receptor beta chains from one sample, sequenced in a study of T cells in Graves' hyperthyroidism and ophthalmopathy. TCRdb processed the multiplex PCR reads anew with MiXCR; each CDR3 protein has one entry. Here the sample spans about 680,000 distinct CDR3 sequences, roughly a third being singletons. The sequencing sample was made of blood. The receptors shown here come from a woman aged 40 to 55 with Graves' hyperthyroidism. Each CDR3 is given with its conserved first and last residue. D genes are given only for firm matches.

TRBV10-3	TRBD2	CAIRSHSGDHQETQYF
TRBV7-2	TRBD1	CASSPGDRGLGEAQYF
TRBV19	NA	CASNRMRGLNTGELFF
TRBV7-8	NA	CASSPNLHGFYGYTF
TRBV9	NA	CASSAQGGLANTGELFF
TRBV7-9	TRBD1	CASSFGQGGSPLHF
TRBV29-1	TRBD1	CSVGTATGTGYEQYF
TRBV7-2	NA	CASSPGFEGDGEKLFF
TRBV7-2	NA	CASSYRKPDGYTF
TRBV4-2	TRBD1	CASSQDQGADYGYTF
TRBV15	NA	CATSVAVVAVYNEQFF
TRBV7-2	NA	CASSPGIGDGVLSPLHF
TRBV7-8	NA	CASSRVPIQPQHF
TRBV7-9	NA	CASSSAGRNTEAFF
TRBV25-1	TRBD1	CASSEGPPGQGIYGYTF
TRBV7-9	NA	CASSVWPTNTEAFF
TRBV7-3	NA	CASSLSPGSGANVLTF
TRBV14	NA	CASSQVITPAHSPLHF
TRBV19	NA	CASSNLQGDGYTF
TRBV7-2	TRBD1	CASSRGGGGQGEGYTF
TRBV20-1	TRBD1	CSAVDRVYGANVLTF
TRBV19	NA	CASSIGQDGPSTAAKAFF